Listed below are T cell receptor beta chains from one sample, sequenced in a study of T-cell memory formation after mild COVID-19. TCRdb recomputed calls from the 5' RACE reads with MiXCR, one row per CDR3 protein. The sample contains some 210,000 distinct CDR3 sequences, 27% of which appear only once. The sample comprised PBMCs or a T cell subset sorted from them (not recorded which). Every receptor here comes from an adult woman who had mild COVID-19 (a few samples of this study predate the infection). Cell type and time point are not known. The CDR3 runs from the conserved cysteine through the conserved F or W. The D gene is left open where the match is weak. Part of the rows lack a size; the others show once, few, many or a class for expanded clones.

TRBJ2-7,-,TRBV7-2,-,CASSLRSITGEQYF,TGTGCCAGCAGCTTACGGAGTATAACAGGCGAGCAGTACTTC
TRBJ2-3,TRBD2,TRBV6-6,few,CASSYLAGGTDTQYF,TGTGCCAGCAGTTACCTAGCGGGGGGCACAGATACGCAGTATTTT
TRBJ1-5,-,TRBV3-1,-,CASSQASANQPQHF,TGTGCCAGCAGCCAAGCGTCGGCGAATCAGCCCCAGCATTTT
TRBJ1-4,-,TRBV20-1,-,CSARARRDEKLFF,TGCAGTGCTAGAGCGAGACGGGATGAAAAACTGTTTTTT
TRBJ2-1,-,TRBV7-3,-,CASSYSSSQQFF,TGTGCCAGCAGTTATTCTAGCTCGCAGCAGTTCTTC
TRBJ1-1,-,TRBV7-9,-,CASSFDMAEAFF,TGTGCCAGCAGCTTCGACATGGCGGAAGCTTTCTTT
TRBJ1-2,-,TRBV6-2/TRBV6-3,-,CASSYRRNNYGYTF,TGTGCCAGCAGTTATAGGCGGAACAACTATGGCTACACCTTC
TRBJ1-5,-,TRBV2,few,CASSAGAGARDQPQHF,TGTGCCAGCAGCGCAGGGGCAGGGGCTAGGGATCAGCCCCAGCATTTT
TRBJ2-3,-,TRBV7-9,-,CASSFGSADTQYF,TGTGCCAGCAGCTTCGGCTCCGCAGATACGCAGTATTTT
TRBJ2-7,-,TRBV15,few,CATSTRSSYEQYF,TGTGCCACCAGCACACGTAGCTCCTACGAGCAGTACTTC
TRBJ2-7,-,TRBV29-1,few,CSVDADSSYEQYF,TGCAGCGTTGATGCGGACAGTTCCTACGAGCAGTACTTC
TRBJ2-3,-,TRBV5-1,-,CDSSRAATDTQYF,TGCGACAGCAGCCGGGCCGCCACAGATACGCAGTATTTT
TRBJ2-5,TRBD1,TRBV7-7,-,CASSSRDRGQETQYF,TGTGCCAGCAGCAGCCGGGACAGGGGCCAAGAGACCCAGTACTTC
TRBJ2-7,TRBD2,TRBV18,-,CASSGTSGGAYEQYF,TGTGCCAGCTCGGGGACTAGCGGGGGTGCCTACGAGCAGTACTTC
TRBJ2-1,-,TRBV7-9,once,CASSATRGNEQFF,TGTGCCAGCAGCGCAACTCGGGGGAATGAGCAGTTCTTC
TRBJ2-1,-,TRBV2,few,CASSEFWDDYNEQFF,TGTGCCAGCAGTGAATTCTGGGACGACTACAATGAGCAGTTCTTC
TRBJ2-5,-,TRBV12-5,few,CASALWEVWETQYF,TGTGCTAGTGCGCTCTGGGAGGTATGGGAGACCCAGTACTTC
TRBJ2-1,TRBD1,TRBV5-5,few,CASSHGTGVYNEQFF,TGTGCCAGCAGCCACGGGACAGGGGTCTACAATGAGCAGTTCTTC
TRBJ2-3,TRBD2,TRBV4-3,few,CASSQVGGSPADTQYF,TGCGCCAGCAGCCAAGTCGGCGGGAGTCCAGCAGATACGCAGTATTTT
TRBJ2-1,TRBD2,TRBV5-1,-,CASSLAAGVLEQFF,TGCGCCAGCAGCTTGGCGGCGGGAGTTCTTGAGCAGTTCTTC
TRBJ1-1,-,TRBV7-6,-,CASSSSVSVMNTEAFF,TGTGCCAGCAGCTCCTCTGTAAGCGTTATGAACACTGAAGCTTTCTTT
TRBJ2-3,-,TRBV5-6,few,CASSPGRGSDTQYF,TGTGCCAGCAGCCCGGGGAGGGGGTCAGATACGCAGTATTTT
TRBJ2-4,-,TRBV5-6,-,CASSLGSNLAKNIQYF,TGTGCCAGCAGCTTGGGGTCGAATCTAGCCAAAAACATTCAGTACTTC
TRBJ1-3,-,TRBV9,-,CASSPFRALSGNTIYF,TGTGCCAGCAGCCCTTTCCGGGCTCTCTCTGGAAACACCATATATTTT
TRBJ2-3,-,TRBV18,-,CASSPPWEPDTQYF,TGTGCCAGCTCACCACCGTGGGAACCAGATACGCAGTATTTT
TRBJ2-7,TRBD2,TRBV4-1,few,CASSVGLAGDEQYF,TGCGCCAGCAGCGTCGGGCTGGCGGGGGACGAGCAGTACTTC
TRBJ2-7,TRBD1,TRBV11-1,few,CASSLRDRPFYEQYF,TGTGCCAGCAGCCTACGGGACAGGCCGTTCTACGAGCAGTACTTC
TRBJ1-6,TRBD1,TRBV3-1,-,CASSQEGQVNSPLHF,TGTGCCAGCAGCCAAGAGGGACAGGTTAATTCACCCCTCCACTTT
TRBJ2-2,-,TRBV12-3/TRBV12-4,-,CASSSHQGLMNTGELFF,TGTGCCAGCAGTTCCCACCAGGGACTGATGAACACCGGGGAGCTGTTTTTT
TRBJ2-3,-,TRBV15,few,CATSREGGGADTQYF,TGTGCCACCAGCAGAGAAGGGGGAGGCGCAGATACGCAGTATTTT
TRBJ1-2,-,TRBV7-9,-,CASSVPGLSYGYTF,TGTGCCAGCAGCGTCCCGGGCCTTTCCTATGGCTACACCTTC
TRBJ1-1,-,TRBV4-3,-,CASSQGPGTGEAFF,TGCGCCAGCAGCCAAGGTCCCGGGACCGGTGAAGCTTTCTTT
TRBJ2-5,-,TRBV4-1,few,CASSPGAVRETQYF,TGCGCCAGCAGCCCTGGGGCAGTACGGGAGACCCAGTACTTC
TRBJ1-6,-,TRBV27,-,CASSPNSDNSPLHF,TGTGCCAGCAGTCCTAACAGTGATAATTCACCCCTCCACTTT
TRBJ1-2,TRBD1,TRBV30,few,CSTGTGGGYTF,TGTTCAACCGGGACAGGGGGTGGCTACACCTTC
TRBJ1-2,-,TRBV7-9,-,CASSLAGGPYGYTF,TGTGCCAGCAGCTTAGCCGGGGGTCCGTATGGCTACACCTTC
TRBJ2-7,-,TRBV5-1,-,CASSPLAEVEQYF,TGCGCCAGCAGCCCCCTAGCTGAGGTCGAGCAGTACTTC
TRBJ2-5,TRBD2,TRBV6-2/TRBV6-3,few,CASTLAGGRETQYF,TGTGCCAGCACGCTAGCGGGAGGTAGAGAGACCCAGTACTTC
TRBJ2-7,-,TRBV7-9,few,CASTPGEYEQYF,TGTGCCAGCACCCCCGGCGAGTACGAGCAGTACTTC
TRBJ1-1,-,TRBV6-5,few,CASSYAGEAFF,TGTGCCAGCAGTTACGCGGGTGAAGCTTTCTTT
TRBJ2-1,TRBD2,TRBV7-2,-,CASSPSTSGTNEQFF,TGTGCCAGCAGCCCCAGTACTAGCGGGACCAATGAGCAGTTCTTC
TRBJ2-7,TRBD2,TRBV7-3,few,CASSSSTSGLAGVEEQYF,TGTGCCAGCAGCTCCAGCACGAGCGGACTAGCGGGGGTTGAGGAGCAGTACTTC
TRBJ2-7,TRBD2,TRBV5-1,few,CASSLASGSFREQYF,TGCGCCAGCAGCTTGGCTAGCGGGAGTTTCCGGGAGCAGTACTTC
TRBJ2-3,-,TRBV12-3/TRBV12-4,-,CASGRGTDTQYF,TGTGCCAGCGGCCGGGGCACAGATACGCAGTATTTT
TRBJ1-1,TRBD1,TRBV12-3/TRBV12-4,few,CASSFGQGNTEAFF,TGTGCCAGCAGTTTCGGACAGGGGAACACTGAAGCTTTCTTT